The 26 T cell receptor beta chains in this list originate from one sample, sequenced in a study of shared clonotypes between healthy human individuals. Assay: immunoSEQ multiplex PCR; the TCRdb copy retains only in-frame clones and omits some. The sample contains just under 350,000 clones, over 70% of which appear only once. The source material was memory CD4+ T cells sorted from blood. The subset was: CD45RA-negative fraction. These receptors all come from a young man in good health.

The chain couples TRBV28 to TRBJ1-3; TRBD1 matches 8 bases. The germline V gene has CDR1 MDHEN and CDR2 SYDVKM. V trimming: 5 bases; J trimming: 5 bases; junction bases outside the gene matches: 5. The CDR3 sequence is 14 residues long. The CDR3 here is CASSQQGVRNTIYF. For the CDR3, the DNA is TGTGCCAGCAGTCAACAGGGGGTACGAAACACCATATATTTT. Full variable domain (rest looked up from reference TRBV28 and TRBJ1-3): DVKVTQSSRYLVKRTGEKVFLECVQDMDHENMFWYRQDPGLGLRLIYFSYDVKMKEKGDIPEGYSVSREKKERFSLILESASTNQTSMYLCASSQQGVRNTIYFGEGSWLTVV.

The chain employs TRBV4-1 and TRBJ2-1, with 9 bases identical to TRBD2. Germline V gives CDR1 MGHRA, CDR2 YSYEKL. The CDR3 loop spans 14 amino acids. Trimming took 1 base from V and 10 from J; bases not matched to a gene: 5. The CDR3 is CASSQGSSGVEQFF. The DNA for the CDR3 is TGCGCCAGCAGCCAAGGGTCTAGCGGGGTGGAGCAGTTCTTC.

V and J are TRBV2 and TRBJ2-2, with D possibly being TRBD1 (5 bases). This CDR3 has 14 amino acids. Trimming stripped 6 bases from V and 4 bases from J, with 12 bases between. Germline CDR1 reads SNHLY; CDR2 reads FYNNEI. The CDR3 here is CASSRQISTGELFF. CDR3 nucleotides: TGTGCCAGCAGCCGACAGATCTCCACCGGGGAGCTGTTTTTT.

The CDR3 loop reads CASSDSSTDTQYF. CDR3 nucleotide sequence: TGCGCCAGCAGTGATTCTAGCACAGATACGCAGTATTTT. The chain employs TRBV5-1 and TRBJ2-3, with D hard to call. The V end lost 5 bases, the J end lost 0 bases, and 7 bases lay between the germline ends. CDR1 is SGHRS, CDR2 YFSETQ, per germline. The CDR3 has 13 residues.

J is TRBJ1-2 and V is TRBV13; tentative D call: TRBD1 (6 bases). V shed 2 bases and J shed 4 bases, with 14 bases lying between them. CDR1 is PRHDT, CDR2 FYEKMQ, per germline (reference sequence). The CDR3 totals 15 residues. Here the CDR3 DNA reads TGTGCCAGCAGCTTACGAAGACAGGCCGCCTATGGCTACACCTTC. Translating it yields CASSLRRQAAYGYTF.

This sequence joins TRBV28 and TRBJ1-5; D is possibly TRBD1 (6 bases). The CDR3 is made up of 13 amino acids. Germline V gives CDR1 MDHEN, CDR2 SYDVKM. Trimming removed 6 bases at V and 11 bases at J, with 17 bases between. The CDR3 coding sequence is TGTGCCAGCAGATCCCCGGTTGCAGGGGCCCAGCATTTT. This gives the protein CASRSPVAGAQHF.

The chain joins TRBV6-1 to TRBJ2-1; the D is unclear. From germline, CDR1 is MNHNS and CDR2 SASEGT. The ends were cut back, 7 bases at V and 5 bases at J, with 6 bases in the middle. The CDR3 is 11 residues long. CDR3 DNA: TGTGCCAGCACTGTTCACAATGAGCAGTTCTTC. This translates into CASTVHNEQFF.

The chain uses TRBV28 and TRBJ2-1; 10 bases map to TRBD1. The CDR3 runs to 19 residues. With 5 bases clipped from V and 4 bases from J, the junction kept 17 bases outside the gene matches. Germline CDR1 and CDR2: MDHEN and SYDVKM. In DNA form, the CDR3 reads TGTGCCAGCAGTCCCAGCTCATATCCCGGGACAGGGGAATACAATGAGCAGTTCTTC. Translated: CASSPSSYPGTGEYNEQFF.

Concerning this clone itself: This could be a read error, since a much larger clone is one nucleotide away. The chain carries TRBV5-6 and TRBJ2-7; 7 bases line up with TRBD2. The CDR3 has 13 residues. Germline V gives CDR1 SGHDT, CDR2 YYEEEE. With V trimmed by 0 bases and J by 3 bases, 0 bases remained unmatched. The CDR3 DNA is TGTGCCAGCAGCTTGGCTAGCGGCTACGAGCAGTACTTC. It codes for CASSLASGYEQYF.

The chain joins TRBV5-4 to TRBJ1-3; 7 bases align to TRBD1. With V trimmed by 0 bases and J by 3 bases, 0 bases remained unmatched. Germline-derived CDR1 and CDR2 are SGHNT and YYREEE (reference sequence). There are 14 residues in the CDR3. The CDR3 DNA sequence: TGTGCCAGCAGCTTGGGGACAGGTGGAAACACCATATATTTT. Translation gives CASSLGTGGNTIYF. The whole variable domain, remainder taken from reference TRBV5-4 and TRBJ1-3, is ETGVTQSPTHLIKTRGQQVTLRCSSQSGHNTVSWYQQALGQGPQFIFQYYREEENGRGNFPPRFSGLQFPNYSSELNVNALELDDSALYLCASSLGTGGNTIYFGEGSWLTVV.

The chain has TRBV14 and TRBJ2-1; D may be TRBD2 (6 bases). Germline V CDR1 and CDR2: SGHDN, FVKESK. The CDR3 loop spans 13 amino acids. V was trimmed by 4 bases and J by 8 bases, leaving 12 bases between them. The CDR3 reads CASSRDSVYEQFF. The CDR3 DNA reads as TGTGCCAGCAGCCGGGACTCGGTGTATGAGCAGTTCTTC.

At least ten counts were recorded for this clone. The chain carries TRBV5-4 and TRBJ1-5, with unresolved D. Germline loops: CDR1 SGHNT, CDR2 YYREEE (reference sequence). The ends were cut back, 2 bases at V and 7 bases at J, with 25 bases in the middle. The CDR3 sequence is 18 residues long. The CDR3 spells CASSFSTWSGADSQPQHF. For the CDR3, the DNA is TGTGCCAGCAGCTTTAGTACATGGTCGGGTGCGGACTCCCAGCCCCAGCATTTT.

The CDR3 nucleotides are TGCAGCGTGGGGCTACTAGCGGGGGCGTCCTACGAGCAGTACTTC. Translation gives CSVGLLAGASYEQYF. V is TRBV29-1 and J is TRBJ2-7, with TRBD2 matching over 11 bases. The V gene end was trimmed by 6 bases and the J gene end by 1 base; junction bases not matched to a gene: 8. Germline V gives CDR1 SQVTM, CDR2 ANQGSEA. The CDR3 covers 15 residues.

Many counts were recorded for this clone. J is TRBJ2-3 and V is TRBV18; D is undetermined. Germline V gives CDR1 KGHSH, CDR2 LQKENI. The V gene lost 0 bases and the J gene lost 5 bases, with 9 bases spanning the gap. CDR3 length equals 14 residues. The CDR3 loop is CASSPPSTGDTQYF. The CDR3 coding sequence is TGTGCCAGCTCACCACCGTCCACTGGAGATACGCAGTATTTT. Using reference TRBV18 and TRBJ2-3 for the parts outside the CDR3, the full variable domain is NAGVMQNPRHLVRRRGQEARLRCSPMKGHSHVYWYRQLPEEGLKFMVYLQKENIIDESGMPKERFSAEFPKEGPSILRIQQVVRGDSAAYFCASSPPSTGDTQYFGPGTRLTVL.

This rearrangement joins TRBV30 to TRBJ2-7, with D perhaps being TRBD1 or TRBD2 (5 bases each). Per germline, CDR1 GTSNPN and CDR2 SVGIG (reference sequence). CDR3 length equals 14 residues. Trimming removed 5 bases from V and 2 bases from J, with 16 bases in between. DNA of the CDR3: TGTGCCTGGGGGGACGACGTACACCCCTACGAGCAGTACTTC. This encodes CAWGDDVHPYEQYF.

This rearrangement joins TRBV4-2 to TRBJ1-1, with D tentatively TRBD1 (6 bases). Looked up from germline, CDR1 is LGHNA and CDR2 is YNFKEQ. The V and J ends lost 3 bases and 1 base respectively, with 9 bases between them. The CDR3 consists of 14 residues. The CDR3 DNA is TGTGCCAGCAGCCAGGACAGTTCGAACACTGAAGCTTTCTTT. This codes for CASSQDSSNTEAFF.

J is TRBJ2-3 and V is TRBV25-1; no clear D. With 1 base removed from V and 3 bases from J, the gap between germline ends came to 5 bases. CDR1 and CDR2 (germline): MGHDK, SYGVNS. This CDR3 has 13 amino acids. CDR3 coding DNA: TGTGCCAGCAGTGAATGGCAAACAGATACGCAGTATTTT. Its protein product is CASSEWQTDTQYF.

The chain combines TRBV29-1 with TRBJ1-4, with a tentative D call TRBD1 (5 bases). Between the trimmed V and J ends, which lost 4 bases and 12 bases, there was a span of 18 bases. Germline CDR1 SQVTM, CDR2 ANQGSEA. The CDR3 runs to 13 residues. Here the CDR3 DNA reads TGCAGCGTTGGGGACTCCCGGGGGAGCGAACTGTTTTTT. Residues: CSVGDSRGSELFF.

The genes are TRBV9 and TRBJ2-7, with 10 bases fitting TRBD1. J lost 3 bases, V lost 4 bases, and 10 bases had no gene match. This CDR3 spans 16 amino acids. Germline CDR1 SGDLS, CDR2 YYNGEE. The CDR3 sequence is CASSPTAGDRGYEQYF. In DNA, the CDR3 is TGTGCCAGCAGCCCAACGGCAGGGGACAGGGGCTACGAGCAGTACTTC.

V is TRBV9 and J is TRBJ1-3; D uncertain. Germline V CDR1 and CDR2: SGDLS, YYNGEE. Between the trimmed V and J ends, which lost 0 bases and 0 bases, there was a span of 7 bases. CDR3 length equals 15 residues. Here the CDR3 DNA reads TGTGCCAGCAGCGTAGAAGGAGACTCTGGAAACACCATATATTTT. This sequence encodes CASSVEGDSGNTIYF.

V usage is TRBV28 and J usage is TRBJ1-3; D perhaps matches TRBD1 (5 bases). This CDR3 is built from 14 residues. Germline values: CDR1 MDHEN, CDR2 SYDVKM. V lost 4 bases to trimming and J lost 2 bases, with 9 bases between them. The CDR3 nucleotides are TGTGCCAGCAGTTCCGGGGCAACTGGAAACACCATATATTTT. Its protein product is CASSSGATGNTIYF.

This sequence joins TRBV7-9 and TRBJ2-1; 7 bases match TRBD2. This CDR3 is 16 amino acids long. The germline CDR1 and CDR2 sequences are SEHNR and FQNEAQ (reference sequence). The V gene end was trimmed by 6 bases and the J gene end by 0 bases; junction bases not matched to a gene: 8. The CDR3 bases are TGTGCCAGCAGATTCGACGGGAGGACCTCCTACAATGAGCAGTTCTTC. This encodes CASRFDGRTSYNEQFF.

J is TRBJ1-5 and V is TRBV18; no definite D call. Trimming stripped 6 bases from V and 3 bases from J, with 9 bases between. The CDR3 loop spans 13 amino acids. From germline, CDR1 is KGHSH and CDR2 LQKENI. The CDR3 region is CASSLWANQPQHF. The CDR3 DNA reads TGTGCCAGCTCCCTGTGGGCCAATCAGCCCCAGCATTTT. Combining the CDR3 with reference TRBV18 and TRBJ1-5 gives the whole variable domain NAGVMQNPRHLVRRRGQEARLRCSPMKGHSHVYWYRQLPEEGLKFMVYLQKENIIDESGMPKERFSAEFPKEGPSILRIQQVVRGDSAAYFCASSLWANQPQHFGDGTRLSIL.

The table lists this clone with a few counts. The chain employs TRBV5-6 and TRBJ2-5; no reliable D call. V lost 4 bases, J lost 5 bases, and 15 bases lay in between. This CDR3 is built from 14 residues. The V gene's germline CDR1 is SGHDT and CDR2 YYEEEE. The CDR3 region is CASSSPSGIETQYF. CDR3 bases: TGTGCCAGCAGCAGCCCTTCGGGTATTGAGACCCAGTACTTC.

V gene TRBV7-2 combines with J gene TRBJ2-1, with 8 bases fitting TRBD1. Germline V CDR1 and CDR2: SGHTA, FQGNSA. This CDR3 is 13 amino acids long. The trim removed 5 bases at V and 6 bases at J, leaving 3 bases unmatched. CDR3 in amino acids: CASSQTGGNEQFF. The CDR3 DNA is TGTGCCAGCAGCCAAACAGGGGGCAATGAGCAGTTCTTC. The variable domain in full, completed from reference TRBV7-2 and TRBJ2-1, reads GAGVSQSPSNKVTEKGKDVELRCDPISGHTALYWYRQSLGQGLEFLIYFQGNSAPDKSGLPSDRFSAERTGGSVSTLTIQRTQQEDSAVYLCASSQTGGNEQFFGPGTRLTVL.

Note on this clone: Other nucleotide sequences in the sample specify the same CDR3. J is TRBJ2-7 and V is TRBV29-1; 7 bases agree with TRBD2. V lost 5 bases, J lost 2 bases, and 3 bases stayed unmatched. The germline CDR1 and CDR2 sequences are SQVTM and ANQGSEA. This CDR3 has 12 amino acids. The CDR3 nucleotides read TGCAGCGTTTCTAGCGGAACCTACGAGCAGTACTTC. This sequence encodes CSVSSGTYEQYF.